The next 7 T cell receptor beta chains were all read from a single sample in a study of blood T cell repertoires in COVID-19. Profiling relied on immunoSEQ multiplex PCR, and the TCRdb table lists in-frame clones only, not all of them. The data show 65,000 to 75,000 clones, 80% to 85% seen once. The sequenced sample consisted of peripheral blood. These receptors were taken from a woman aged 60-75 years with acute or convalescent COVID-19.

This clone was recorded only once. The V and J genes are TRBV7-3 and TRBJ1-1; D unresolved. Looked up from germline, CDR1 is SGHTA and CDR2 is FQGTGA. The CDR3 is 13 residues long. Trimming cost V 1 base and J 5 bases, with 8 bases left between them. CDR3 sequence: CASSLKPGTEAFF. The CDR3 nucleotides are TGTGCCAGCAGCTTAAAACCAGGAACTGAAGCTTTCTTT. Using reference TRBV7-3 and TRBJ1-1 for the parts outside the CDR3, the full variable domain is GAGVSQTPSNKVTEKGKYVELRCDPISGHTALYWYRQSLGQGPEFLIYFQGTGAADDSGLPNDRFFAVRPEGSVSTLKIQRTERGDSAVYLCASSLKPGTEAFFGQGTRLTVV.

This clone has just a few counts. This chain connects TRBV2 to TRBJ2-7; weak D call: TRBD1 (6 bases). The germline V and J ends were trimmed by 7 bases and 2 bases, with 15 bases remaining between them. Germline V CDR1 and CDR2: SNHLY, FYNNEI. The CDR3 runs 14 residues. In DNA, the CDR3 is TGTGCCAGCACTTACAGGGACGGCCCCTACGAGCAGTACTTC. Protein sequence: CASTYRDGPYEQYF.

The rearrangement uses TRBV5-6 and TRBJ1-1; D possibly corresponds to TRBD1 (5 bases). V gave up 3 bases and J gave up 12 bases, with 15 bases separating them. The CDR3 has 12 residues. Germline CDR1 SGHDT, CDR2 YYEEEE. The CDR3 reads CASSSDILGTFF. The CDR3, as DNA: TGTGCCAGCAGCTCGGACATTTTGGGCACTTTCTTT.

CDR3 loop: CAISSGQNTGELFF. Here the CDR3 DNA reads TGTGCCATTTCTAGCGGGCAGAACACCGGGGAGCTGTTTTTT. The J gene is TRBJ2-2, the V gene TRBV10-3; 8 nucleotides line up with TRBD2. J gave up 1 base and V 9 bases, and 4 bases lay outside the gene matches. The CDR3 is 14 amino acids. Germline CDR1 reads ENHRY; CDR2 reads SYGVKD.

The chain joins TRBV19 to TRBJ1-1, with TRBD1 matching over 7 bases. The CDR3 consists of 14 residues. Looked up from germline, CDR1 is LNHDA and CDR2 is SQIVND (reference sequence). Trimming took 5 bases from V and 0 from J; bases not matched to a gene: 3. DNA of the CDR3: TGTGCCAGTAGTGACAGGGAGATGAACACTGAAGCTTTCTTT. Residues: CASSDREMNTEAFF. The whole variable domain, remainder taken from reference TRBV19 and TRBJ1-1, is DGGITQSPKYLFRKEGQNVTLSCEQNLNHDAMYWYRQDPGQGLRLIYYSQIVNDFQKGDIAEGYSVSREKKESFPLTVTSAQKNPTAFYLCASSDREMNTEAFFGQGTRLTVV.

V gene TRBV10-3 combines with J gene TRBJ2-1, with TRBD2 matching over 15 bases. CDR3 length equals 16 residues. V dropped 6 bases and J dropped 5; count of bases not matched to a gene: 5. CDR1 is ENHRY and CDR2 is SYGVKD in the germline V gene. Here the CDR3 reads CAISGLAGGPDNEQFF. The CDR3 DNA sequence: TGTGCCATCAGCGGACTAGCGGGGGGGCCGGACAATGAGCAGTTCTTC.

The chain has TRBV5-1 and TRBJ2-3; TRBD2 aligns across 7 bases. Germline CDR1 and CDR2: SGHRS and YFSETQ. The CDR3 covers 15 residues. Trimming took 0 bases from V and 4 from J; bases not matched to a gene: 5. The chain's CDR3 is CASSLASGRADTQYF. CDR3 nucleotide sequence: TGCGCCAGCAGCTTGGCTTCTGGGAGGGCAGATACGCAGTATTTT.